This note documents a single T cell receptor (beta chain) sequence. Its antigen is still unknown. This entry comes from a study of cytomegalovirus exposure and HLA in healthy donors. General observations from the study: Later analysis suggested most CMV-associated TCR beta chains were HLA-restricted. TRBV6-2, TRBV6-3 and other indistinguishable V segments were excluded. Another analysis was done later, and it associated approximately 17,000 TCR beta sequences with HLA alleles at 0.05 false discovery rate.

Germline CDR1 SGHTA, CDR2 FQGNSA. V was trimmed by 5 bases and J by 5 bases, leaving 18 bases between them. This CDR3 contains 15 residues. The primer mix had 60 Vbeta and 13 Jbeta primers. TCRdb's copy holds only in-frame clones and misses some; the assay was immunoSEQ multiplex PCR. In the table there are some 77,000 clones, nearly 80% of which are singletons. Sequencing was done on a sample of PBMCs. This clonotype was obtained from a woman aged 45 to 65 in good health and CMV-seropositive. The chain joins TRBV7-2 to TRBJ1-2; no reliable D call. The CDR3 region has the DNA TGTGCCAGCAGCCTTTTACGGACTGCTTCTTATGGCTACACCTTC. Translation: CASSLLRTASYGYTF.